Listed below are T cell receptor beta chains from one sample, sequenced in a study of CD8 T cells in ankylosing spondylitis. TCRdb used MiXCR to reprocess the 5' RACE reads, holding one entry per CDR3 protein. The sample comprises about 500,000 distinct CDR3 sequences, about 5% of which are singletons, and under 4.5% rests with the top ten. Sequencing was done on a sample of blood, either unsorted or a sorted T cell fraction (not recorded which). The receptors come from a male donor with ankylosing spondylitis. Each CDR3 is given with its conserved first and last residue. A D gene is named only where the DNA matches it firmly. Where a row states a size, it is once, few, many or the class of an expanded clone; other rows omit it.

clone_size: many; v_call: TRBV28; d_call: .; j_call: TRBJ1-1; cdr3_nt: TGTGCCAGCAACCCCGGGGGGCGGAGCACTGAAGCTTTCTTT; cdr3_aa: CASNPGGRSTEAFF
clone_size: .; v_call: TRBV15; d_call: .; j_call: TRBJ1-1; cdr3_nt: TGTGCCACCAGCAGAGATGCAGGGGAGGGCACTGAAGCTTTCTTT; cdr3_aa: CATSRDAGEGTEAFF
clone_size: few; v_call: TRBV30; d_call: TRBD2; j_call: TRBJ2-3; cdr3_nt: TGTGCCTGGAAAGGGACTAGCGGGAGGTGGGGCCCAGATACGCAGTATTTT; cdr3_aa: CAWKGTSGRWGPDTQYF
clone_size: .; v_call: TRBV6-5; d_call: .; j_call: TRBJ2-7; cdr3_nt: TGTGCCAGCAGTTACTCGAGGGGGGCGCGGTTCGACGAGCAGTACTTC; cdr3_aa: CASSYSRGARFDEQYF
clone_size: many; v_call: TRBV11-2; d_call: TRBD1; j_call: TRBJ1-1; cdr3_nt: TGTGCCAGCAGCTTAGAATCGGGACAGGAGTCGTCAGCTTTCTTT; cdr3_aa: CASSLESGQESSAFF
clone_size: .; v_call: TRBV7-6; d_call: .; j_call: TRBJ1-1; cdr3_nt: TGTGCCAGCAGCTTAAAAACAGTGAACACTGAAGCTTTCTTT; cdr3_aa: CASSLKTVNTEAFF
clone_size: many; v_call: TRBV20-1; d_call: .; j_call: TRBJ2-7; cdr3_nt: TGCAGTGCTAGAGATCGAAGACTAGTTAACTACGAGCAGTACTTC; cdr3_aa: CSARDRRLVNYEQYF
clone_size: many; v_call: TRBV29-1; d_call: .; j_call: TRBJ2-7; cdr3_nt: TGCAGCGTTGAAGGGACAGGGAGGGCCTACGAGCAGTACTTC; cdr3_aa: CSVEGTGRAYEQYF
clone_size: many; v_call: TRBV20-1; d_call: TRBD2; j_call: TRBJ2-5; cdr3_nt: TGCAGTGCTCCCCCATTCGCGGGAGTTCAAGAGACCCAGTACTTC; cdr3_aa: CSAPPFAGVQETQYF
clone_size: many; v_call: TRBV3-1; d_call: TRBD2; j_call: TRBJ2-3; cdr3_nt: TGTGCCAGCAGCCGGACTAGCGGACCAGATACGCAGTATTTT; cdr3_aa: CASSRTSGPDTQYF
clone_size: many; v_call: TRBV7-9; d_call: TRBD1; j_call: TRBJ1-2; cdr3_nt: TGTGCCAGCAGCCCGACAGGGAGGAATGGCTACACCTTC; cdr3_aa: CASSPTGRNGYTF
clone_size: many; v_call: TRBV6-1; d_call: .; j_call: TRBJ2-5; cdr3_nt: TGTGCCAGCAGCCCCGGGTGGGGGAATCAAGAGACCCAGTACTTC; cdr3_aa: CASSPGWGNQETQYF
clone_size: many; v_call: TRBV29-1; d_call: .; j_call: TRBJ1-4; cdr3_nt: TGCAGCGTTGTCGGCCTAGCTTCGTGGGAACTGTTTTTT; cdr3_aa: CSVVGLASWELFF
clone_size: many; v_call: TRBV7-2; d_call: .; j_call: TRBJ2-7; cdr3_nt: TGTGCCAGCAGCTTCCTTCAGGGAGCCGAGCAGTACTTC; cdr3_aa: CASSFLQGAEQYF
clone_size: few; v_call: TRBV7-2; d_call: .; j_call: TRBJ1-2; cdr3_nt: TGTGCCAGCAGCTTAGCGCGGGGGGGCGGCTATGGCTACACCTTC; cdr3_aa: CASSLARGGGYGYTF
clone_size: many; v_call: TRBV3-1; d_call: TRBD1; j_call: TRBJ1-1; cdr3_nt: TGTGCCAGCAGCTCAGGGGGGAGTGAAGCTTTCTTT; cdr3_aa: CASSSGGSEAFF
clone_size: many; v_call: TRBV20-1; d_call: .; j_call: TRBJ1-5; cdr3_nt: TGCAGTGCTGATCCTCAGGGCGACAATCAGCCCCAGCATTTT; cdr3_aa: CSADPQGDNQPQHF
clone_size: many; v_call: TRBV3-1; d_call: .; j_call: TRBJ1-6; cdr3_nt: TGTGCCAGCAGCCGATCAACCGGGACAAGGAATTCACCCCTCCACTTT; cdr3_aa: CASSRSTGTRNSPLHF
clone_size: many; v_call: TRBV20-1; d_call: .; j_call: TRBJ2-5; cdr3_nt: TGCAGTGCTAGTCCCCGCGCAGAGACCCAGTACTTC; cdr3_aa: CSASPRAETQYF
clone_size: few; v_call: TRBV11-2; d_call: .; j_call: TRBJ2-5; cdr3_nt: TGTGCCAGCAGCTTACCTCGGGAAGAGACCCAGTACTTC; cdr3_aa: CASSLPREETQYF
clone_size: many; v_call: TRBV6-1; d_call: .; j_call: TRBJ2-1; cdr3_nt: TGTGCCTGCTCCGGGGGGCTTCTCTCCTACAATGAGCAGTTCTTC; cdr3_aa: CACSGGLLSYNEQFF
clone_size: many; v_call: TRBV6-2/TRBV6-3; d_call: .; j_call: TRBJ1-2; cdr3_nt: TGTGCCAGCAGTTACTCGAAAAACTGGCAGGGGAGACGATATGGCTACACCTTC; cdr3_aa: CASSYSKNWQGRRYGYTF
clone_size: many; v_call: TRBV6-1; d_call: .; j_call: TRBJ2-7; cdr3_nt: TGTGCCAGCAGCTCCCACCGGGACTCCCTACCTACTTCCTACGAGCAGTACTTC; cdr3_aa: CASSSHRDSLPTSYEQYF
clone_size: many; v_call: TRBV6-2/TRBV6-3; d_call: .; j_call: TRBJ2-5; cdr3_nt: TGTGCCAGCATCACCTCGGACCTCCAAGAGACCCAGTACTTC; cdr3_aa: CASITSDLQETQYF
clone_size: many; v_call: TRBV7-8; d_call: .; j_call: TRBJ2-7; cdr3_nt: TGTGCCAGCAGCTTAGCCCGATTGGGCATCCAGTTAGACGAGCAGTACTTC; cdr3_aa: CASSLARLGIQLDEQYF
clone_size: many; v_call: TRBV28; d_call: .; j_call: TRBJ1-1; cdr3_nt: TGTGCCAGCAGTTTATATTGGGGTAGGAGGGAAGCTTTCTTT; cdr3_aa: CASSLYWGRREAFF
clone_size: many; v_call: TRBV6-5; d_call: TRBD1; j_call: TRBJ1-5; cdr3_nt: TGTGCCAGCAGTTACTGGACAGGGCCCAGACGGAGCAATCAGCCCCAGCATTTT; cdr3_aa: CASSYWTGPRRSNQPQHF
clone_size: many; v_call: TRBV20-1; d_call: TRBD2; j_call: TRBJ2-1; cdr3_nt: TGCAGTGCGACTAGCGGGAGAAGTGAGCAGTTCTTC; cdr3_aa: CSATSGRSEQFF
clone_size: few; v_call: TRBV12-3/TRBV12-4; d_call: .; j_call: TRBJ2-5; cdr3_nt: TGTGCCAGCAGTTTGCCCCCGGGGGAGACCCAGTACTTC; cdr3_aa: CASSLPPGETQYF
clone_size: few; v_call: TRBV7-2; d_call: .; j_call: TRBJ2-4; cdr3_nt: TGTGCCAGCAGCTTAGTCCCCGATAACATTCAGTACTTC; cdr3_aa: CASSLVPDNIQYF
clone_size: many; v_call: TRBV7-8; d_call: .; j_call: TRBJ1-2; cdr3_nt: TGTGCCAGCAGCTTATTTCGGGAAAACTATGGCTACACCTTC; cdr3_aa: CASSLFRENYGYTF
clone_size: .; v_call: TRBV4-1; d_call: .; j_call: TRBJ2-3; cdr3_nt: TGCGCCAGCAGCCGGTCGAGGACGCAGTATTTT; cdr3_aa: CASSRSRTQYF
clone_size: many; v_call: TRBV20-1; d_call: TRBD2; j_call: TRBJ2-5; cdr3_nt: TGCAGTGCTCTCGCGGGAGCGGCGCAAGAGACCCAGTACTTC; cdr3_aa: CSALAGAAQETQYF
clone_size: .; v_call: TRBV3-1; d_call: TRBD1; j_call: TRBJ2-7; cdr3_nt: TGTGCCAGCAGCCAGGGACAGGTCCTTTCCTACGAGCAGTACTTC; cdr3_aa: CASSQGQVLSYEQYF
clone_size: many; v_call: TRBV6-5; d_call: TRBD2; j_call: TRBJ2-5; cdr3_nt: TGTGCCAGCAGTTCGCCCGGACTAGCGGGGAGAGAGACCCAGTACTTC; cdr3_aa: CASSSPGLAGRETQYF
clone_size: few; v_call: TRBV6-2/TRBV6-3; d_call: .; j_call: TRBJ2-6; cdr3_nt: TGTGCCAGCAGTTACTCGGCCCACCTAGAGATCTGGGCCAACGTCCTGACTTTC; cdr3_aa: CASSYSAHLEIWANVLTF
clone_size: many; v_call: TRBV28; d_call: .; j_call: TRBJ2-3; cdr3_nt: TGTGCCAGCTTTACTCAGGGTGATACGCAGTATTTT; cdr3_aa: CASFTQGDTQYF
clone_size: few; v_call: TRBV7-2; d_call: TRBD2; j_call: TRBJ2-1; cdr3_nt: TGTGCCAGCAGCCGGACTAGCGGGAGGTCCAATGAGCAGTTCTTC; cdr3_aa: CASSRTSGRSNEQFF
clone_size: many; v_call: TRBV6-5; d_call: .; j_call: TRBJ2-7; cdr3_nt: TGTGCCAGCAGTTACTCAGAGGGCATCGGAGGCGAGCAGTACTTC; cdr3_aa: CASSYSEGIGGEQYF
clone_size: many; v_call: TRBV9; d_call: .; j_call: TRBJ2-3; cdr3_nt: TGTGCCAGCAGCGGAAACAGGGATACGCAGTATTTT; cdr3_aa: CASSGNRDTQYF
clone_size: .; v_call: TRBV4-1; d_call: .; j_call: TRBJ2-4; cdr3_nt: TGCGCCAGCAGCCCGCGAGGGGGGGGGCGAGGGTTCGGCGGCAAAAACATTCAGTACTTC; cdr3_aa: CASSPRGGGRGFGGKNIQYF